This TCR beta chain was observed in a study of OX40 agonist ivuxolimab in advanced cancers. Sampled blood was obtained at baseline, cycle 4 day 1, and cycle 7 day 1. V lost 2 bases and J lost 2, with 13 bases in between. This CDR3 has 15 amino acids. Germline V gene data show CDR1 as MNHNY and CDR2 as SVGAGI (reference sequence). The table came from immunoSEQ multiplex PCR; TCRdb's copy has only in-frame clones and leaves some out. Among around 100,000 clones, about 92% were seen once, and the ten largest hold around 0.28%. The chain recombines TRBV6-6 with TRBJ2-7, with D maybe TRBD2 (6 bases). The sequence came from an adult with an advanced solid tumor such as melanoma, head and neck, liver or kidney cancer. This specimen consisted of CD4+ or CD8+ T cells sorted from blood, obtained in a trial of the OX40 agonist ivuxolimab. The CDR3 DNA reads TGTGCCAGCAGTTACGGAGGGACGGTTACCTACGAGCAGTACGTC. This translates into CASSYGGTVTYEQYV.